A single sample gave rise to the 26 T cell receptor beta chains below, sequenced in a study of cytomegalovirus exposure and HLA in healthy donors. The PCR had 60 Vbeta and 13 Jbeta primers. Method: immunoSEQ multiplex PCR; TCRdb's copy keeps in-frame clones and lacks some. The table has about 190,000 clones, more than 75% seen once. Source material: PBMCs. Receptor source: a man aged 25 to 45 in good health and CMV-seronegative.

V gene TRBV6-1 combines with J gene TRBJ2-7; 7 bases fit TRBD1. The germline V gene encodes CDR1 MNHNS and CDR2 SASEGT. This CDR3 comprises 15 residues. The junction had 8 bases not matched to a gene; V was cut back by 6 bases and J by 0 bases. DNA of the CDR3: TGTGCCAGCAGCGGACAGGCCAAATTCTCCTACGAGCAGTACTTC. This codes for CASSGQAKFSYEQYF.

This clone was found once. This sequence joins TRBV28 and TRBJ2-1, with D perhaps matching TRBD1 (6 bases). Germline assignment: CDR1 MDHEN and CDR2 SYDVKM. Trimming stripped 8 bases from V and 7 bases from J, with 12 bases between. The CDR3 spans 12 residues. The CDR3 region is CASGTGSNEQFF. DNA for the CDR3: TGTGCCAGCGGCACAGGGTCGAATGAGCAGTTCTTC.

The chain recombines TRBV6-6 with TRBJ1-2; 7 bases line up with TRBD1. The ends lost 5 bases at V and 4 bases at J; junction bases unmatched: 7. The CDR3 totals 14 residues. The germline CDR1 and CDR2 sequences are MNHNY and SVGAGI (reference sequence). This CDR3 reads CASSQDRDLYGYTF. The CDR3 DNA sequence: TGTGCCAGCAGTCAAGACAGGGACCTCTATGGCTACACCTTC.

This sequence joins TRBV4-2 and TRBJ2-3; 7 positions agree with TRBD1. The CDR3 contains 17 residues. The V segment lost 0 bases and the J segment 4 bases; nucleotides outside the gene matches: 10. Germline-derived CDR1 and CDR2 are LGHNA and YNFKEQ. The CDR3 DNA sequence: TGTGCCAGCAGCCAAGATTTAACAGGGGTCGGTGCAGATACGCAGTATTTT. Translation: CASSQDLTGVGADTQYF.

This chain uses TRBV5-6 with TRBJ2-7; D possibly corresponds to TRBD2 (6 bases). Germline loops: CDR1 SGHDT, CDR2 YYEEEE. Trimming stripped 0 bases from V and 2 bases from J, with 9 bases between. The CDR3 contains 14 residues. The chain's CDR3 is CASSLGAGPYEQYF. The DNA of the CDR3 is TGTGCCAGCAGCTTGGGGGCGGGACCCTACGAGCAGTACTTC.

This chain connects TRBV2 to TRBJ1-4; tentatively, D is TRBD1 (6 bases). Trimming stripped 4 bases from V and 8 bases from J, with 17 bases between. CDR1 SNHLY and CDR2 FYNNEI come from the germline V gene. CDR3 length: 15 residues. CDR3 residues: CASSGVQGLEEKLFF. Written as DNA, the CDR3 is TGTGCCAGCAGTGGGGTCCAGGGGTTGGAGGAAAAACTGTTTTTT.

This clone is a singleton in its sample. V usage is TRBV19 and J usage is TRBJ2-2; 10 nucleotides agree with TRBD2. This CDR3 is built from 15 residues. The trim removed 4 bases at V and 8 bases at J, leaving 7 bases unmatched. Germline V CDR1 and CDR2: LNHDA, SQIVND (reference sequence). The CDR3 bases are TGTGCCAGTAGTAGGCTAGCGGGAGACCGAGGGGAGCTGTTTTTT. Amino acids: CASSRLAGDRGELFF. Using reference TRBV19 and TRBJ2-2 for the parts outside the CDR3, the full variable domain is DGGITQSPKYLFRKEGQNVTLSCEQNLNHDAMYWYRQDPGQGLRLIYYSQIVNDFQKGDIAEGYSVSREKKESFPLTVTSAQKNPTAFYLCASSRLAGDRGELFFGEGSRLTVL.

The chain recombines TRBV15 with TRBJ2-1, with D perhaps TRBD2 (6 bases). Per the germline V gene, CDR1 is LNHNV and CDR2 is YYDKDF (reference sequence). The CDR3 is 12 residues long. Trimming stripped 8 bases from V and 6 bases from J, with 11 bases between. The CDR3 is CATGEAANEQFF. The CDR3 region has the DNA TGTGCCACCGGGGAGGCCGCCAATGAGCAGTTCTTC.

The chain uses TRBV28 and TRBJ1-2; D unresolved. The length of the CDR3 is 13 residues. Germline-derived CDR1 and CDR2 are MDHEN and SYDVKM. V lost 3 bases and J lost 4, with 9 bases in between. The CDR3 is CASSLNRVYGYTF. DNA for the CDR3: TGTGCCAGCAGTTTGAACAGAGTCTATGGCTACACCTTC.

V and J are TRBV27 and TRBJ1-6; tentative D call: TRBD1 (5 bases). Germline CDR1 is MNHEY and CDR2 is SMNVEV (reference sequence). Deletions cut 5 bases from V and 6 bases from J, with 14 bases between. The CDR3 spans 15 residues. Here the CDR3 DNA reads TGTGCCAGCAGTGATCTCGGGGGAAGTAATTCACCCCTCCACTTT. Its protein is CASSDLGGSNSPLHF.

This chain uses TRBV23-1 with TRBJ2-7, with D unresolved. TRBV23-1 counts as an open reading frame of uncertain function. Trimming cost V 0 bases and J 2 bases, with 11 bases left between them. The CDR3 contains 15 residues. The CDR3 loop is CASSQSKTLTYEQYF. The CDR3, as DNA: TGCGCCAGCAGTCAATCGAAGACACTTACCTACGAGCAGTACTTC.

This sequence joins TRBV7-6 and TRBJ1-3, with unresolved D. CDR1 and CDR2 (germline): SGHVS, FNYEAQ. V was clipped by 5 bases and J by 4 bases, with 18 bases between them. The CDR3 is made up of 16 amino acids. The CDR3 region is CASSTEPGLKGNTIYF. The CDR3 DNA sequence: TGTGCCAGCAGCACCGAACCCGGGTTGAAGGGAAACACCATATATTTT.

The chain combines TRBV28 with TRBJ1-1, with 7 bases lining up with TRBD1. From germline, CDR1 is MDHEN and CDR2 SYDVKM. CDR3 length equals 17 residues. Trimming removed 3 bases from V and 1 base from J; junction bases left unmatched: 11. The CDR3 reads CASSFNTRGTENTEAFF. The DNA for the CDR3 is TGTGCCAGCAGTTTTAATACAAGGGGGACAGAGAACACTGAAGCTTTCTTT.

The V and J genes are TRBV19 and TRBJ2-7, with TRBD1 matching 12 bases. Germline lookup yields CDR1 LNHDA and CDR2 SQIVND (reference sequence). V shed 5 bases and J 4 bases; nucleotides not matched to a gene: 9. The CDR3 covers 16 residues. Written as DNA, the CDR3 is TGTGCCAGTAGTCCCCAATCGGGACAGGGGGCTTACGAGCAGTACTTC. Translating it yields CASSPQSGQGAYEQYF.

The rearrangement joins TRBV11-2 to TRBJ2-7, with D possibly TRBD2 on 5 matching bases. This CDR3 contains 11 residues. V was trimmed by 5 bases and J by 6 bases, leaving 8 bases between them. CDR1 and CDR2 from the germline V gene are SGHAT and FQNNGV. CDR3 DNA sequence: TGTGCCAGCAGCACCGGACTCGAGCAGTACTTC. Protein sequence: CASSTGLEQYF.

In its sample, this clone was seen once. The chain uses TRBV25-1 and TRBJ2-7, with 7 bases that match TRBD1. V lost 6 bases and J lost 0; bases outside the gene matches: 5. The germline CDR1 and CDR2 sequences are MGHDK and SYGVNS. The CDR3 length is 14 residues. The CDR3, as DNA: TGTGCCAGCAGCCTGGACAGGAGCTCCTACGAGCAGTACTTC. This gives the protein CASSLDRSSYEQYF.

This chain links TRBV11-3 with TRBJ1-1; perhaps TRBD1 as D (5 bases). Trimming removed 0 bases from V and 6 bases from J, with 11 bases in between. The CDR3 covers 14 residues. CDR1 and CDR2 (germline): SGHNT, YENEEA. CDR3 DNA: TGTGCCAGCAGCTTAGATTTCGGGGGATCTGAAGCTTTCTTT. Its protein is CASSLDFGGSEAFF.

The rearrangement uses TRBV5-1 and TRBJ2-5, with 7 positions matching TRBD2. Trimming at V came to 5 bases and at J to 5 bases, leaving 6 bases not matched to a gene. The germline CDR1 and CDR2 sequences are SGHRS and YFSETQ. CDR3 length: 13 residues. CDR3 nucleotide sequence: TGCGCCAGCAGAATCAGTAGCGGGGAGACCCAGTACTTC. This sequence encodes CASRISSGETQYF.

The chain has TRBV18 and TRBJ1-1, with TRBD1 as a possible D gene (5 bases). Trimming shortened V by 4 bases and J by 2 bases, and 8 bases separated the two germline ends. The CDR3 consists of 13 residues. Germline CDR1 is KGHSH and CDR2 is LQKENI. DNA for the CDR3: TGTGCCAGCTCACTGACAGCTAACACTGAAGCTTTCTTT. Residues: CASSLTANTEAFF.

The chain joins TRBV6-5 to TRBJ1-1; D is ambiguous. Germline CDR1 MNHEY, CDR2 SVGAGI. CDR3 size: 14 residues. Trimming took 4 bases from V and 5 from J, leaving 14 bases between them. CDR3 amino acids: CASSFSGKSTEAFF. The CDR3 bases are TGTGCCAGCAGTTTCTCCGGGAAGAGTACTGAAGCTTTCTTT.

The chain combines TRBV5-4 with TRBJ2-3, with D maybe TRBD2 (6 bases). The CDR3 contains 15 residues. V was pared by 0 bases and J by 1 base, with 9 bases between. The germline V gene has CDR1 SGHNT and CDR2 YYREEE (reference sequence). CDR3 bases: TGTGCCAGCAGCTTGGAGGCGGGACGCACAGATACGCAGTATTTT. Its translation: CASSLEAGRTDTQYF.

This chain connects TRBV6-4 to TRBJ2-1; 10 bases fit TRBD2. This CDR3 is 14 amino acids long. V lost 3 bases to trimming and J lost 8 bases; unmatched junction nucleotides: 4. Germline V gene data show CDR1 as MRHNA and CDR2 as SNTAGT. The CDR3 sequence is CASSEAGGPDEQFF. The CDR3 DNA follows: TGTGCCAGCAGTGAAGCGGGAGGGCCCGATGAGCAGTTCTTC.

The gene calls are TRBV7-6 and TRBJ1-1; TRBD1 is a possible D gene (6 bases). This CDR3 contains 13 residues. Between the trimmed V and J ends, which lost 1 base and 10 bases, there was a span of 13 bases. The germline V gene has CDR1 SGHVS and CDR2 FNYEAQ. The CDR3 bases are TGTGCCAGCAGCTTAGAAGGGGACACGGCAGCTTTCTTT. Translating it yields CASSLEGDTAAFF.

The chain recombines TRBV2 with TRBJ2-2; 7 nucleotides align to TRBD2. Trimming removed 3 bases from V and 8 bases from J; junction bases left unmatched: 9. The length of the CDR3 is 15 residues. Per the germline V gene, CDR1 is SNHLY and CDR2 is FYNNEI. CDR3 protein: CASSESGAALGELFF. CDR3 sequence (DNA): TGTGCCAGCAGTGAGAGCGGGGCGGCCTTAGGGGAGCTGTTTTTT.

The J gene is TRBJ2-1, the V gene TRBV6-5; D uncertain. Germline CDR1 reads MNHEY; CDR2 reads SVGAGI. V dropped 2 bases and J dropped 0 bases, with 11 bases sitting between them. The CDR3 sequence is 16 residues long. As DNA, the CDR3 is TGTGCCAGCAGTTACACTTTTCGGAGCTCCTACAATGAGCAGTTCTTC. This codes for CASSYTFRSSYNEQFF.

This clone was counted only a few times. The chain has TRBV28 and TRBJ1-1, with 8 bases matching TRBD1. Germline CDR1 is MDHEN and CDR2 is SYDVKM. The CDR3 length is 18 residues. Trimming removed 2 bases from V and 0 bases from J; junction bases left unmatched: 11. CDR3 in amino acids: CASSLTDRGVGMNTEAFF. The CDR3 DNA follows: TGTGCCAGCAGTTTAACCGACAGGGGAGTAGGAATGAACACTGAAGCTTTCTTT.